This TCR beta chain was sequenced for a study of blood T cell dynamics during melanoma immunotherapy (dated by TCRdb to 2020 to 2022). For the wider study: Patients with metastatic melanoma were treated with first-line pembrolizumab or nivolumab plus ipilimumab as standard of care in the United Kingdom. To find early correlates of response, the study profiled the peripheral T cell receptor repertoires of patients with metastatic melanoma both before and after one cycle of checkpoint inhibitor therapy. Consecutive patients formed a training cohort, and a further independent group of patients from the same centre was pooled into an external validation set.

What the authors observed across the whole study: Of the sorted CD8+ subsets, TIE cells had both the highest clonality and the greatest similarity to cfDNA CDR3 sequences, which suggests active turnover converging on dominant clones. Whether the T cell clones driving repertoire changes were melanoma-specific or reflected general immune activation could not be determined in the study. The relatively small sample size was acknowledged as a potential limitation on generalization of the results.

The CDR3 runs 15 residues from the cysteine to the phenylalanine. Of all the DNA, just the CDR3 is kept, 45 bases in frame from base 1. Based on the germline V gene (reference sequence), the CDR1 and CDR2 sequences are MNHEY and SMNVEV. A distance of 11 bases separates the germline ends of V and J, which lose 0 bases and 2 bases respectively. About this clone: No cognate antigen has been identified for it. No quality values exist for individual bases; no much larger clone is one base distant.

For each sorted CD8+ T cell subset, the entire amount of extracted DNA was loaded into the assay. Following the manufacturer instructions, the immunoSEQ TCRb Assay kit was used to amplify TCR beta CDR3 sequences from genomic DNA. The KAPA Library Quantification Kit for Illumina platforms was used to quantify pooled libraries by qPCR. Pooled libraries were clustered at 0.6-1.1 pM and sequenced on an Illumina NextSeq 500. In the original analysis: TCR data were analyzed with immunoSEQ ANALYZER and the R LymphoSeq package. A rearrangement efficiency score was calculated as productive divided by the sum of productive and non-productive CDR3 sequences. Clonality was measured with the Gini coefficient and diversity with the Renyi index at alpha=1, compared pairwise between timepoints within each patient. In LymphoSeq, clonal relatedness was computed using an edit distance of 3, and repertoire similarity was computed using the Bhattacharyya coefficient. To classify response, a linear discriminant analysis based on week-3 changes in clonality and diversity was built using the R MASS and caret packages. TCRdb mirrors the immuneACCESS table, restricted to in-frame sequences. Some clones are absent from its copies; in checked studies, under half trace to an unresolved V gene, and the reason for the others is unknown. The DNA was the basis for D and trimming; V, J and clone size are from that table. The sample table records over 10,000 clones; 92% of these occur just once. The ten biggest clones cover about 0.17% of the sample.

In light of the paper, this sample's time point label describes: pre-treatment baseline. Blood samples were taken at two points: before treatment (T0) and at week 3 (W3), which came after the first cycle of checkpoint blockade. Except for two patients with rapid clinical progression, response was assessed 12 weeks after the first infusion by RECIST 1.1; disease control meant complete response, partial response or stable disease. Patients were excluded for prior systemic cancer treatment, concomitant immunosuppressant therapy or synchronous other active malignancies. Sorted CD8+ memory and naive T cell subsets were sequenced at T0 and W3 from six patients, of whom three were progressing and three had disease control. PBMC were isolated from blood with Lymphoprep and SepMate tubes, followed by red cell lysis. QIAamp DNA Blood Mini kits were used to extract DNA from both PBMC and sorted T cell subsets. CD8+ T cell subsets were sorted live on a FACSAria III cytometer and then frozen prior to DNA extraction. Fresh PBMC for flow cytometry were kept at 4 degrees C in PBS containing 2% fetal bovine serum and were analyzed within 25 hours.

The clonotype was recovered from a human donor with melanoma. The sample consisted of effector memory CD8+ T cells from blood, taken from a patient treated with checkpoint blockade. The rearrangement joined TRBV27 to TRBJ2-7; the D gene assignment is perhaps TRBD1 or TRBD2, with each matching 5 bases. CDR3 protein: CASSLSPMGAYEQYF. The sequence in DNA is TGTGCCAGCAGTTTATCGCCCATGGGGGCCTACGAGCAGTACTTC.